This is a list of T cell receptor beta chains from one sample in a study of control samples from healthy donors and cancer patients. The repertoire was sequenced with immunoSEQ multiplex PCR; TCRdb's copy has only in-frame clones and lacks some. Counted here are about 42,000 clones, over 65% occurring once; the ten biggest clones make up less than 55%. The sample comprised blood. The receptors derive from a man in his 60s in good health. The CDR3 runs from the conserved cysteine through the conserved F or W. A D gene is named only where the DNA matches it firmly. Clone size is given for some rows only: seen once, a few or many times, or a class if the clone is expanded.

.	TRBV5-5	TRBJ1-2	.	CASSYTSPGSGTVGYGYTF	TGTGCCAGCAGCTACACATCCCCAGGTTCTGGGACTGTGGGCTATGGCTACACCTTC
.	TRBV2	TRBJ2-2	.	CASRSTDAGTTGELFF	TGTGCCAGCAGGTCGACAGACGCGGGGACCACCGGGGAGCTGTTTTTT
.	TRBV5-6	TRBJ1-3	.	CASSWDIGDTIYF	TGTGCCAGCAGCTGGGACATCGGGGACACCATATATTTT
TRBD1	TRBV5-4	TRBJ1-4	.	CASSTRTGDINEKLFF	TGTGCCAGCAGCACCCGGACAGGAGATATAAATGAAAAACTGTTTTTT
TRBD2	TRBV13	TRBJ2-3	.	CASSETSAMTQYF	TGTGCCAGCAGCGAGACTAGCGCGATGACGCAGTATTTT
TRBD1	TRBV30	TRBJ2-2	.	CAWERTGGTGELFF	TGTGCCTGGGAAAGGACAGGGGGCACCGGGGAGCTGTTTTTT
.	TRBV3-1/TRBV3-2	TRBJ1-1	once	CASSQSSRHGKNTEAFF	TGTGCCAGCAGCCAATCTAGTCGCCACGGGAAAAACACTGAAGCTTTCTTT
.	TRBV19	TRBJ1-3	once	CASSLRKGSSGNTIYF	TGTGCCAGTAGTCTAAGGAAAGGGAGCTCTGGAAACACCATATATTTT
TRBD2	TRBV7-9	TRBJ2-3	.	CASSPSGRTNTQYF	TGTGCCAGCAGCCCTAGCGGGAGGACTAATACGCAGTATTTT
TRBD1	TRBV5-1	TRBJ2-7	.	CASTRGGFPGQGSYEQYF	TGCGCCAGCACCCGTGGGGGATTCCCGGGACAGGGGTCCTACGAGCAGTACTTC
.	TRBV12-3/TRBV12-4	TRBJ2-5	.	CASSPRGTETQYF	TGTGCCAGCAGTCCAAGGGGGACCGAGACCCAGTACTTC
.	TRBV5-1	TRBJ2-2	many	CASSLYTEGTGELFF	TGCGCCAGCAGCTTATACACAGAAGGCACCGGGGAGCTGTTTTTT
.	TRBV28	TRBJ1-3	.	CASNPRRFINTIYF	TGTGCCAGCAACCCCCGAAGGTTTATAAACACCATATATTTT
.	TRBV2	TRBJ1-2	.	CASGRTQQASNYGYTF	TGTGCCAGCGGTCGCACGCAGCAGGCATCTAACTATGGCTACACCTTC
TRBD2	TRBV5-1	TRBJ2-7	.	CASGLAGMLYEQYF	TGCGCCAGCGGACTAGCGGGGATGCTTTACGAGCAGTACTTC